Below, 5 T cell receptor beta chains from the same sample are listed, as sequenced in a study of cytomegalovirus exposure and HLA in healthy donors. PCR was performed using 60 Vbeta and 13 Jbeta primers. Libraries were prepared by immunoSEQ multiplex PCR; TCRdb keeps only in-frame clonotypes and omits some of them. The data hold about 100,000 clones, with around 76% observed a single time. Material: PBMCs. The receptors stem from a woman aged 50 to 60 in good health and CMV-seropositive.

This clone has only a few counts. The sample holds other DNA sequences that translate to the same CDR3. The V call is TRBV9, the J call TRBJ1-1; no clear D. With 2 bases removed from V and 0 bases from J, the gap between germline ends came to 5 bases. This CDR3 is built from 13 residues. Germline lookup yields CDR1 SGDLS and CDR2 YYNGEE. Here the CDR3 reads CASSVTLNTEAFF. CDR3 nucleotide sequence: TGTGCCAGCAGCGTGACATTGAACACTGAAGCTTTCTTT.

Turning to this clone: Other DNA sequences in the sample encode the same CDR3. V gene TRBV2 combines with J gene TRBJ1-1, with TRBD1 matching over 7 bases. V lost 1 base, J lost 1 base, and 0 bases stayed unmatched. Germline V lookup: CDR1 SNHLY, CDR2 FYNNEI. The CDR3 runs to 14 residues. CDR3: CASSEGQGNTEAFF. The CDR3, as DNA: TGTGCCAGCAGTGAAGGACAGGGGAACACTGAAGCTTTCTTT.

The CDR3 coding sequence is TGTGCCAGCAGCCCCCGGACAGATTTGAACACTGAAGCTTTCTTT. The encoded protein is CASSPRTDLNTEAFF. The chain links TRBV9 to TRBJ1-1, with D possibly TRBD1 on 6 matching bases. The CDR3 consists of 15 residues. CDR1 and CDR2 from the germline V gene are SGDLS and YYNGEE. V was pared by 4 bases and J by 0 bases, with 13 bases between.

This clone was picked up a small number of times. The genes are TRBV5-1 and TRBJ2-1, with TRBD2 identical over 8 bases. The CDR3 length is 15 residues. V dropped 3 bases and J dropped 9; count of bases not matched to a gene: 11. The germline CDR1 and CDR2 sequences are SGHRS and YFSETQ. This chain's CDR3 is CASSSGTRVSSEQFF. The CDR3 bases are TGCGCCAGCAGCTCGGGGACTAGAGTGAGCAGTGAGCAGTTCTTC.

V is TRBV5-6 and J is TRBJ1-2; D remains ambiguous. V lost 4 bases and J 3 bases, leaving 13 bases between the germline ends. Germline CDR1 is SGHDT and CDR2 is YYEEEE. This CDR3 contains 14 residues. CDR3 DNA: TGTGCCAGCAGCCCTACCGGTGGGCACTATGGCTACACCTTC. Its translation is CASSPTGGHYGYTF.